These 19 T cell receptor beta chains were sequenced from one sample in a study of control samples from healthy donors and cancer patients. Repertoires were generated with immunoSEQ multiplex PCR, while TCRdb's copy carries only in-frame clones and drops some. The profile shows roughly 80,000 clones, roughly 84% of them singletons. The sequenced sample was blood. Every receptor here comes from a woman between 50 and 59 years old in good health.

The CDR3: CASSPVRSSGNTIYF. The CDR3 DNA is TGTGCCAGCTCACCGGTCAGATCCTCTGGAAACACCATATATTTT. The chain has TRBV18 and TRBJ1-3, with D uncertain. Germline V gene data show CDR1 as KGHSH and CDR2 as LQKENI. The CDR3 extends over 15 amino acids. V dropped 3 bases and J dropped 0 bases, with 9 bases sitting between them. Full variable domain (missing parts from reference TRBV18 and TRBJ1-3): NAGVMQNPRHLVRRRGQEARLRCSPMKGHSHVYWYRQLPEEGLKFMVYLQKENIIDESGMPKERFSAEFPKEGPSILRIQQVVRGDSAAYFCASSPVRSSGNTIYFGEGSWLTVV.

The J gene is TRBJ2-1, the V gene TRBV4-2, with D possibly being TRBD2 (6 bases). Germline CDR1 LGHNA, CDR2 YNFKEQ. The V and J ends lost 1 base and 4 bases respectively, with 14 bases between them. The CDR3 consists of 16 residues. The CDR3, as DNA: TGTGCCAGCAGCCAAGGCCGGGGGACCCTTTACAATGAGCAGTTCTTC. Amino acids: CASSQGRGTLYNEQFF.

The V call is TRBV5-6, the J call TRBJ2-1, with D perhaps being TRBD1 or TRBD2 (5 bases each). Trimming cost V 3 bases and J 5 bases, with 12 bases left between them. Germline CDR1 and CDR2: SGHDT and YYEEEE. This CDR3 comprises 14 residues. CDR3 nucleotides: TGTGCCAGCAGCTCTACCGGGACGGACAATGAGCAGTTCTTC. Translation gives CASSSTGTDNEQFF.

This clone turned up a few times. The V gene is TRBV3-1 (or the pseudogene TRBV3-2), the J gene TRBJ1-3; D not certain. Germline V gives CDR1 LGHDT, CDR2 YNNKEL (reference sequence). Trimming stripped 6 bases from V and 9 bases from J, with 9 bases between. CDR3 length: 11 residues. The CDR3 is CASRGRSTIYF. The CDR3 DNA sequence: TGTGCCAGCAGGGGTCGGAGCACCATATATTTT.

This chain uses TRBV18 with TRBJ2-6; TRBD2 aligns across 7 bases. Unmatched junction bases numbered 7, after V lost 2 bases and J lost 0 bases. The CDR3 extends over 18 amino acids. CDR1 is KGHSH and CDR2 is LQKENI in the germline V gene. CDR3 in amino acids: CASSPEHSGVSGANVLTF. DNA of the CDR3: TGTGCCAGCTCACCAGAGCACAGCGGGGTCTCTGGGGCCAACGTCCTGACTTTC.

This chain links TRBV5-1 with TRBJ1-2, with a weak D call TRBD1 (6 bases). Germline V gene lookup returns CDR1 SGHRS and CDR2 YFSETQ. The CDR3 covers 14 residues. V lost 0 bases, J lost 8 bases, and 14 bases lay in between. CDR3 DNA: TGCGCCAGCAGCTTGGGAGACAGGCTAGGGGGCTACACCTTC. The encoded protein is CASSLGDRLGGYTF. The full variable domain, its missing parts supplied by reference TRBV5-1 and TRBJ1-2, is KAGVTQTPRYLIKTRGQQVTLSCSPISGHRSVSWYQQTPGQGLQFLFEYFSETQRNKGNFPGRFSGRQFSNSRSEMNVSTLELGDSALYLCASSLGDRLGGYTFGSGTRLTVV.

The chain links TRBV7-9 to TRBJ2-1; 10 nucleotides match TRBD2. The germline gives CDR1 SEHNR, CDR2 FQNEAQ (reference sequence). This CDR3 comprises 16 residues. Trimming at V came to 5 bases and at J to 12 bases, leaving 16 bases not matched to a gene. The CDR3 sequence: CASSPAQRGGTRGQFF. In DNA form, the CDR3 reads TGTGCCAGCAGCCCCGCCCAGCGGGGGGGCACAAGGGGGCAGTTCTTC. Supplemented by reference TRBV7-9 and TRBJ2-1, the full variable domain reads DTGVSQNPRHKITKRGQNVTFRCDPISEHNRLYWYRQTLGQGPEFLTYFQNEAQLEKSRLLSDRFSAERPKGSFSTLEIQRTEQGDSAMYLCASSPAQRGGTRGQFFGPGTRLTVL.

The rearrangement uses TRBV6-4 and TRBJ2-3, with TRBD2 matching 14 bases. Germline CDR1 MRHNA, CDR2 SNTAGT. V was clipped by 10 bases and J by 6 bases; unmatched bases: 9. This CDR3 spans 15 amino acids. CDR3 in amino acids: CATLTSGGAEDTQYF. CDR3 nucleotide sequence: TGTGCCACCTTGACTAGCGGGGGGGCGGAGGATACGCAGTATTTT.

The chain recombines TRBV7-8 with TRBJ2-7, with D uncertain. The V gene's germline CDR1 is SGHVS and CDR2 FQNEAQ. V dropped 2 bases and J dropped 3 bases, with 2 bases sitting between them. This CDR3 is built from 11 residues. In DNA form, the CDR3 reads TGTGCCAGCAGCTTAAGCTACGAGCAGTACTTC. Translation gives CASSLSYEQYF.

The gene calls are TRBV12-5 and TRBJ2-1; 10 bases agree with TRBD1. The V gene's germline CDR1 is LGHNT and CDR2 FRNRAP. This CDR3 is 15 amino acids long. The V gene end was trimmed by 7 bases and the J gene end by 4 bases; junction bases not matched to a gene: 7. The CDR3 DNA reads as TGTGCTAGTGCCTTAGACAGGGGGCAATACAATGAGCAGTTCTTC. Translation gives CASALDRGQYNEQFF.

V gene TRBV19 combines with J gene TRBJ2-1; no clear D. V was cut by 4 bases and J by 5 bases, with 9 bases left in between. This CDR3 contains 13 residues. Germline V gene data show CDR1 as LNHDA and CDR2 as SQIVND (reference sequence). The CDR3 protein is CASSTYINNEQFF. In nucleotides, the CDR3 is TGTGCCAGTAGTACGTATATTAACAATGAGCAGTTCTTC.

In DNA form, the CDR3 reads TGTGCCAGCAGCTTATACAGCTCTGCGGGGGGCAATCAGCCCCAGCATTTT. Translated: CASSLYSSAGGNQPQHF. The chain links TRBV7-6 to TRBJ1-5; the D gene is possibly TRBD1 (5 bases). From germline, CDR1 is SGHVS and CDR2 FNYEAQ. The CDR3 runs to 17 residues. The V end was cut by 2 bases, the J end by 2 bases, with 16 bases between.

This chain joins TRBV6-1 and TRBJ2-7; TRBD2 agrees at 13 bases. Germline lookup yields CDR1 MNHNS and CDR2 SASEGT. There are 17 residues in the CDR3. V lost 4 bases, J lost 3 bases, and 9 bases stayed unmatched. The DNA for the CDR3 is TGTGCCAGCAGTGCCCCGACTAGCGGGGGGTTTATCTACGAGCAGTACTTC. Amino acids: CASSAPTSGGFIYEQYF.

The rearrangement uses TRBV5-1 and TRBJ2-2, with D tentatively TRBD1 or TRBD2 (5 bases each). The CDR3 is made up of 15 amino acids. Trimming stripped 3 bases from V and 0 bases from J, with 9 bases between. Germline CDR1 SGHRS, CDR2 YFSETQ. The CDR3 reads CASSSRGANTGELFF. The CDR3 nucleotides are TGCGCCAGCAGCTCCCGGGGCGCGAACACCGGGGAGCTGTTTTTT.

The gene calls are TRBV6-6 and TRBJ1-2; the D is unclear. Trimming took 2 bases from V and 10 from J, leaving 14 bases between them. This CDR3 region has 13 residues. Germline V gene data show CDR1 as MNHNY and CDR2 as SVGAGI (reference sequence). CDR3 coding DNA: TGTGCCAGCAGTTACAGGTCAACGGATGACTACACCTTC. Translation gives CASSYRSTDDYTF.

The CDR3 DNA follows: TGTGCCAGCAGTCGTCTCGTCTACGAGCAGTACTTC. This codes for CASSRLVYEQYF. This rearrangement joins TRBV2 to TRBJ2-7; D unclear. V was clipped by 5 bases and J by 3 bases, with 8 bases between them. Looked up from germline, CDR1 is SNHLY and CDR2 is FYNNEI. The CDR3 totals 12 residues.

CDR3: CASSWGQGAIEQYF. CDR3 sequence (DNA): TGTGCCAGCAGCTGGGGACAGGGGGCGATTGAGCAGTACTTC. The chain combines TRBV5-6 with TRBJ2-7, with 12 bases identical to TRBD1. The J segment lost 7 bases and the V segment lost 3 bases, leaving 5 bases of the junction unmatched. CDR3 length equals 14 residues. CDR1 is SGHDT, CDR2 YYEEEE, per germline.

In nucleotides, the CDR3 is TGTGCCAGCAGCTACAACAGGGGATATTCACCCCTCCACTTT. Protein product: CASSYNRGYSPLHF. The V call is TRBV5-8, the J call TRBJ1-6, with 7 bases fitting TRBD1. In germline, CDR1 is SGHTS, CDR2 YDEGEE. Losses at the gene ends were 3 bases for V and 8 bases for J; bases not matched to a gene: 5. The CDR3 covers 14 residues. The variable domain in full, completed from reference TRBV5-8 and TRBJ1-6, reads EAGVTQSPTHLIKTRGQQATLRCSPISGHTSVYWYQQALGLGLQFLLWYDEGEERNRGNFPPRFSGRQFPNYSSELNVNALELEDSALYLCASSYNRGYSPLHFGNGTRLTVT.

Regarding this clone: In the same sample, other DNA sequences code for this CDR3. The chain combines TRBV5-6 with TRBJ2-4; perhaps TRBD2 as D (7 bases). This CDR3 spans 16 amino acids. The V and J ends lost 4 bases and 2 bases respectively, with 16 bases between them. Germline assignment: CDR1 SGHDT and CDR2 YYEEEE. Here the CDR3 DNA reads TGTGCCAGCAGCCAGGTGGGGGGGCGGACCAAAAACATTCAGTACTTC. Amino acids: CASSQVGGRTKNIQYF.